The next 14 T cell receptor beta chains were all read from a single sample in a study of cytomegalovirus exposure and HLA in healthy donors. Amplification used 60 Vbeta primers and 13 Jbeta primers. Profiled with immunoSEQ multiplex PCR; TCRdb holds only in-frame clones, not every one. The sample has about 130,000 clones; approximately 84% are singletons. Sequencing was done on a sample of PBMCs. The source is a woman aged 18-35 years in good health and CMV-seronegative.

This clone was detected only a few times. The gene calls are TRBV5-1 and TRBJ2-7, with D possibly being TRBD2 (5 bases). CDR3 length equals 14 residues. The V and J ends lost 0 bases and 0 bases respectively, with 7 bases between them. CDR1 and CDR2 (germline): SGHRS, YFSETQ. CDR3 nucleotides: TGCGCCAGCAGCTTGGTAGGGAGCTCCTACGAGCAGTACTTC. Protein product: CASSLVGSSYEQYF. The entire variable domain, with the rest obtained from reference TRBV5-1 and TRBJ2-7, is as follows: KAGVTQTPRYLIKTRGQQVTLSCSPISGHRSVSWYQQTPGQGLQFLFEYFSETQRNKGNFPGRFSGRQFSNSRSEMNVSTLELGDSALYLCASSLVGSSYEQYFGPGTRLTVT.

The chain employs TRBV18 and TRBJ1-5; 7 positions agree with TRBD1. Trimming removed 2 bases from V and 2 bases from J; junction bases left unmatched: 6. This CDR3 is built from 16 residues. CDR1 is KGHSH, CDR2 LQKENI, per germline. DNA for the CDR3: TGTGCCAGCTCACCAGTCAACAGGGGAGGCAATCAGCCCCAGCATTTT. This encodes CASSPVNRGGNQPQHF.

This chain uses TRBV29-1 with TRBJ2-4; 14 positions match TRBD2. The CDR3 contains 18 residues. CDR1 is SQVTM and CDR2 is ANQGSEA in the germline V gene. Trimming removed 6 bases from V and 1 base from J; junction bases left unmatched: 11. Written as DNA, the CDR3 is TGCAGCGTCAGGGCGGGACTAGCGGGAGCCGGGGCCAAAAACATTCAGTACTTC. It specifies CSVRAGLAGAGAKNIQYF.

This clone was counted a single time. This chain uses TRBV2 with TRBJ1-1; 11 bases align to TRBD1. Germline values: CDR1 SNHLY, CDR2 FYNNEI. Germline trimming cut 1 base from V and 5 bases from J; bases unmatched to any gene: 9. This CDR3 is built from 17 residues. CDR3 DNA sequence: TGTGCCAGCAGTGAAGTAGGACAGGGGGCGCGGTTAACTGAAGCTTTCTTT. Amino acids: CASSEVGQGARLTEAFF.

This clone has just one count. The rearrangement joins TRBV28 to TRBJ2-2, with D unclear. There are 19 residues in the CDR3. Germline assignment: CDR1 MDHEN and CDR2 SYDVKM. V lost 0 bases and J 6 bases, leaving 23 bases between the germline ends. The CDR3 loop reads CASSLCSYVSASPAGELFF. As DNA, the CDR3 is TGTGCCAGCAGTTTATGCAGTTATGTGAGCGCTTCCCCCGCCGGGGAGCTGTTTTTT.

V usage is TRBV30 and J usage is TRBJ2-2; tentative D call: TRBD1 (5 bases). The CDR3 covers 13 residues. Germline CDR1 is GTSNPN and CDR2 is SVGIG (reference sequence). The V end was cut by 5 bases, the J end by 5 bases, with 12 bases between. CDR3 nucleotides: TGTGCCTGGGTCCCCAGGGCGACCGGGGAGCTGTTTTTT. Translating gives CAWVPRATGELFF.

This clone was counted only a few times. The CDR3 reads CAWNPEAGGPHEQYF. CDR3 coding DNA: TGTGCCTGGAATCCTGAGGCGGGAGGGCCCCACGAGCAGTACTTC. This chain joins TRBV30 and TRBJ2-7; 9 bases fit TRBD2. CDR3 length equals 15 residues. The junction had 12 bases not matched to a gene; V was cut back by 4 bases and J by 5 bases. CDR1 is GTSNPN and CDR2 is SVGIG in the germline V gene (reference sequence).

The gene calls are TRBV7-8 and TRBJ1-5, with D perhaps TRBD1 (5 bases). Per germline, CDR1 SGHVS and CDR2 FQNEAQ. Deletions cut 1 base from V and 5 bases from J, with 12 bases between. CDR3 length: 15 amino acids. In nucleotides, the CDR3 is TGTGCCAGCAGCTTAGAAACAGGATACGATCAGCCCCAGCATTTT. Its protein is CASSLETGYDQPQHF.

This sequence joins TRBV19 and TRBJ2-7; 7 positions agree with TRBD1. Trimming cost V 6 bases and J 5 bases; bases outside gene matches: 7. CDR3 length: 13 amino acids. Germline values: CDR1 LNHDA, CDR2 SQIVND (reference sequence). The CDR3: CASSLDRVDEQYF. As DNA, the CDR3 is TGTGCCAGTAGCCTCGACAGGGTAGACGAGCAGTACTTC.

This chain joins TRBV6-5 and TRBJ1-5, with D tentatively TRBD1 (5 bases). The CDR3 sequence is 15 residues long. Germline-derived CDR1 and CDR2 are MNHEY and SVGAGI. The ends were cut back, 0 bases at V and 8 bases at J, with 14 bases in the middle. CDR3 sequence reads: CASSYSQGSLEPQHF. The CDR3 DNA reads as TGTGCCAGCAGTTACTCCCAGGGAAGTCTTGAGCCCCAGCATTTT.

The J gene is TRBJ1-1, the V gene TRBV6-4, with D unresolved. CDR3 length equals 11 residues. Germline V gives CDR1 MRHNA, CDR2 SNTAGT. The germline V and J ends were trimmed by 4 bases and 4 bases, with 4 bases remaining between them. The CDR3 nucleotides read TGTGCCAGCAGTGCCCTCACTGAAGCTTTCTTT. As protein: CASSALTEAFF.

This sequence joins TRBV15 and TRBJ1-4, with TRBD1 identical over 7 bases. J was trimmed by 5 bases and V by 5 bases; bases with no gene match: 2. The V gene's germline CDR1 is LNHNV and CDR2 YYDKDF (reference sequence). There are 13 residues in the CDR3. The CDR3 reads CATSRDRNEKLFF. CDR3 nucleotides: TGTGCCACCAGCCGGGACAGAAATGAAAAACTGTTTTTT.

This clone was found a few times. The chain employs TRBV7-9 and TRBJ2-3; no firm D call. V was shortened by 3 bases and J by 4 bases, with 8 bases between the two germline ends. The CDR3 is 13 residues long. CDR1 and CDR2 (germline): SEHNR, FQNEAQ (reference sequence). The CDR3 sequence is CASSFTPADTQYF. The CDR3 DNA reads TGTGCCAGCAGCTTTACTCCGGCAGATACGCAGTATTTT.

V is TRBV27 and J is TRBJ1-1, with 9 nucleotides matching TRBD1. Losses at the gene ends were 6 bases for V and 12 bases for J; bases not matched to a gene: 11. Germline-derived CDR1 and CDR2 are MNHEY and SMNVEV (reference sequence). This CDR3 is 13 amino acids long. The CDR3 DNA reads TGTGCCAGCAGCCCCGGACAGGGGCGAGGAACTTTCTTT. It encodes CASSPGQGRGTFF.